The T cell receptor beta chain described here comes from a study of control samples from healthy donors and cancer patients. Here immunoSEQ multiplex PCR was the method, and the copy in TCRdb shows in-frame clones only, minus some. Counted here are roughly 83,000 clones, almost 85% occurring once; the ten biggest clones make up approximately 9.4%. The sequence was collected from a woman aged 60-70 years in good health. What was sequenced was blood.

CDR3 loop: CASSLGGSSGETQYF. The CDR3 bases are TGTGCCAGCAGTCTTGGGGGGTCAAGTGGGGAGACCCAGTACTTC. This chain connects TRBV28 to TRBJ2-5; D is perhaps TRBD2 (6 bases). CDR1 is MDHEN and CDR2 is SYDVKM in the germline V gene. The CDR3 contains 15 residues. V lost 5 bases to trimming and J lost 5 bases, with 18 bases between them.